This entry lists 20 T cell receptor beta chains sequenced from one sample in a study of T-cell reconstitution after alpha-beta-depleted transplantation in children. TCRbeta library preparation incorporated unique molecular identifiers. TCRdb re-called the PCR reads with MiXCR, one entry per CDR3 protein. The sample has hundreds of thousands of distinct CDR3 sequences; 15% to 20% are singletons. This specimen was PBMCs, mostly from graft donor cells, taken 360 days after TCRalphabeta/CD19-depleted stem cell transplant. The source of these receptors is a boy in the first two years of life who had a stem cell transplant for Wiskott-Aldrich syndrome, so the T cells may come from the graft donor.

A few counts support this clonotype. The CDR3 DNA reads TGTGCCAGGCGACTAGCTAACACCGGGGAGCTGTTTTTT. This encodes CARRLANTGELFF. The V call is TRBV21-1, the J call TRBJ2-2; the table's D call, TRBD2, was not checked against the DNA. TRBV21-1 is annotated as a pseudogene. This CDR3 contains 13 residues.

The CDR3 bases are TGCGCCAGCGGTCGTGAGCTAGGAGGGGAGGAGCAGTACTTC. Translation gives CASGRELGGEEQYF. The chain uses TRBV5-1 and TRBJ2-7; a weak D match, TRBD2 (6 bases). Germline lookup yields CDR1 SGHRS and CDR2 YFSETQ. CDR3 length: 14 amino acids. Between the trimmed V and J ends, which lost 7 bases and 7 bases, there was a span of 21 bases.

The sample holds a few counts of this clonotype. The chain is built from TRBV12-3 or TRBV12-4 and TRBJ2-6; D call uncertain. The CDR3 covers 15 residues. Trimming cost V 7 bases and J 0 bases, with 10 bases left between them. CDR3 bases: TGTGCCAGCACCCTAGGAAGCTCTGGGGCCAACGTCCTGACTTTC. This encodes CASTLGSSGANVLTF.

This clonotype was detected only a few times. CDR3 nucleotides: TGTGCCAGCACCCACGGGACTAGCGGGGGGGCAGGAGATACGCAGTATTTT. It translates to CASTHGTSGGAGDTQYF. The chain links TRBV12-3 or TRBV12-4 to TRBJ2-3, with 16 bases aligning to TRBD2. The CDR3 covers 17 residues. With 7 bases clipped from V and 5 bases from J, the junction kept 9 bases outside the gene matches.

CDR3 region: CASSRGQGHEQYF. CDR3 DNA: TGTGCCAGCAGCCGAGGACAGGGACACGAGCAGTACTTC. This chain links TRBV3-1 with TRBJ2-7, with 8 bases aligning to TRBD1. Germline trimming cut 4 bases from V and 5 bases from J; bases unmatched to any gene: 4. The CDR3 has 13 amino acids. Germline lookup yields CDR1 LGHDT and CDR2 YNNKEL (reference sequence).

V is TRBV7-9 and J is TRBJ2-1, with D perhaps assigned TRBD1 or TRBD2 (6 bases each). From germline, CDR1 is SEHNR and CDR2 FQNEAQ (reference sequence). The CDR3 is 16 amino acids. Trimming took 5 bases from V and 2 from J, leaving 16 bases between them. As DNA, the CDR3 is TGTGCCAGCAGCGGAGAAACGGGGGCCCCCTACAATGAGCAGTTCTTC. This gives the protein CASSGETGAPYNEQFF.

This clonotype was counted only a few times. CDR3 region: CAIKGTGVNTEAFF. For the CDR3, the DNA is TGTGCCATCAAAGGGACAGGGGTGAACACTGAAGCTTTCTTT. The V call is TRBV10-3, the J call TRBJ1-1, with TRBD1 matching over 10 bases. The germline CDR1 and CDR2 sequences are ENHRY and SYGVKD. The CDR3 covers 14 residues. J lost 0 bases, V lost 7 bases, and 2 bases had no gene match.

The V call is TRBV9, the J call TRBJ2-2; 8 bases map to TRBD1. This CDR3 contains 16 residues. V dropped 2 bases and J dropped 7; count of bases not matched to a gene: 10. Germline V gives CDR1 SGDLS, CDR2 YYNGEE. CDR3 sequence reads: CASSVPQTGASGELFF. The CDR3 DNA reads TGTGCCAGCAGCGTCCCTCAGACAGGGGCTAGCGGGGAGCTGTTTTTT. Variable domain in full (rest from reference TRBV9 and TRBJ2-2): DSGVTQTPKHLITATGQRVTLRCSPRSGDLSVYWYQQSLDQGLQFLIQYYNGEERAKGNILERFSAQQFPDLHSELNLSSLELGDSALYFCASSVPQTGASGELFFGEGSRLTVL.

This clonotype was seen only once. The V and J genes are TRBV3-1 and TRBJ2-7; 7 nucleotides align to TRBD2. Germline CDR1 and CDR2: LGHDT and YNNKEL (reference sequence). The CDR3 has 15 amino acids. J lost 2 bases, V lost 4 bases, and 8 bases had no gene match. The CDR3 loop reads CASSLPGTTTYEQYF. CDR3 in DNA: TGTGCCAGCAGCCTTCCCGGGACTACGACCTACGAGCAGTACTTC.

DNA of the CDR3: TGCGCCAGCAGCTTGGGCCGGGGCCGGTCCTACGAGCAGTACTTC. Translated: CASSLGRGRSYEQYF. The genes are TRBV5-1 and TRBJ2-7; D is tentatively TRBD1 or TRBD2 (5 bases each). The CDR3 is 15 residues long. Trimming left V 0 bases short and J 1 base short, with 11 bases between. Germline CDR1 reads SGHRS; CDR2 reads YFSETQ.

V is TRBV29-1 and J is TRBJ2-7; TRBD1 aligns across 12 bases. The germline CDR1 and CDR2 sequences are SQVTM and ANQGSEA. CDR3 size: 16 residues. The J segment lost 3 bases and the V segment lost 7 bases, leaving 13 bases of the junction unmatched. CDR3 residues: CSAGTGGLRGIYEQYF. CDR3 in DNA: TGCAGCGCCGGGACAGGGGGCCTTCGGGGTATCTACGAGCAGTACTTC.

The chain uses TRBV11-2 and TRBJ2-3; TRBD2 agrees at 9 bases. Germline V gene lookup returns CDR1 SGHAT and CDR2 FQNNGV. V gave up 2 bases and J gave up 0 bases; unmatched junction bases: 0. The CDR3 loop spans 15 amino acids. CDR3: CASSLLAGSTDTQYF. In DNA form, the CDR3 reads TGTGCCAGCAGCTTACTAGCGGGGAGCACAGATACGCAGTATTTT.

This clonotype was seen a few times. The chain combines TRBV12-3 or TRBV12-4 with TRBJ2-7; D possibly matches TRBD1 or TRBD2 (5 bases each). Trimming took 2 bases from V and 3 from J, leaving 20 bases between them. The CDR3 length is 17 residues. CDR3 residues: CASSLMGERLRNYEQYF. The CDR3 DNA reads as TGTGCCAGCAGTTTAATGGGGGAGAGGTTAAGGAACTACGAGCAGTACTTC.

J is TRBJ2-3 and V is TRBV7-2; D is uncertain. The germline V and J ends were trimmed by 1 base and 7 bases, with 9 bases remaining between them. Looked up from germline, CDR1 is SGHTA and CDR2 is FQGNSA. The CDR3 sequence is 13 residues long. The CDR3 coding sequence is TGTGCCAGCAGCTTAGACTCGGGTAATACGCAGTATTTT. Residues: CASSLDSGNTQYF. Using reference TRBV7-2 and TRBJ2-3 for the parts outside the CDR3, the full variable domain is GAGVSQSPSNKVTEKGKDVELRCDPISGHTALYWYRQSLGQGLEFLIYFQGNSAPDKSGLPSDRFSAERTGGSVSTLTIQRTQQEDSAVYLCASSLDSGNTQYFGPGTRLTVL.

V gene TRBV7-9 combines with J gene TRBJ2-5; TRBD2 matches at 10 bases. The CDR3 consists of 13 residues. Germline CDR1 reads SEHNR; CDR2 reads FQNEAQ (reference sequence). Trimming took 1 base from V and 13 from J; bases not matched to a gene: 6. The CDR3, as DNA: TGTGCCAGCAGCTTAGGGACTAGCGGACCCCGGTACTTC. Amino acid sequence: CASSLGTSGPRYF.

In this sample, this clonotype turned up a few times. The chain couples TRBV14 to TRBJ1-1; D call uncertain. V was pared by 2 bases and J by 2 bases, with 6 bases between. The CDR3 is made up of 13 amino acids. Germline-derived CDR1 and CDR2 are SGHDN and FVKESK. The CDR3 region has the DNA TGTGCCAGCAGCCAAAATATAAACACTGAAGCTTTCTTT. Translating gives CASSQNINTEAFF.

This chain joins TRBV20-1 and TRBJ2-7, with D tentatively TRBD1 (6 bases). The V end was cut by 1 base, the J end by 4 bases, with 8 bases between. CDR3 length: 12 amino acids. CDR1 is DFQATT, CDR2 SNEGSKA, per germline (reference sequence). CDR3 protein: CSARGGHYEQYF. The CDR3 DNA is TGCAGTGCTAGAGGGGGACATTACGAGCAGTACTTC.

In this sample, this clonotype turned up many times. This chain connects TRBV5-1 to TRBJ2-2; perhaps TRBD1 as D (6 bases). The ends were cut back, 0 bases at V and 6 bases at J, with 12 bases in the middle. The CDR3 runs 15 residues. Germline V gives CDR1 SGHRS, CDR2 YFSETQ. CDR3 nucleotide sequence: TGCGCCAGCAGCTTGGACAGGGCTGGTTCCGGGGAGCTGTTTTTT. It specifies CASSLDRAGSGELFF.

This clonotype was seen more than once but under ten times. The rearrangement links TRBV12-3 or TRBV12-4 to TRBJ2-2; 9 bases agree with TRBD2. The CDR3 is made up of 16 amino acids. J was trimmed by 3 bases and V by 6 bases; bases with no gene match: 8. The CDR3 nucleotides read TGTGCCAGCAGGGTAGCGGGAGAGGGGGACACCGGGGAGCTGTTTTTT. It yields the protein CASRVAGEGDTGELFF.

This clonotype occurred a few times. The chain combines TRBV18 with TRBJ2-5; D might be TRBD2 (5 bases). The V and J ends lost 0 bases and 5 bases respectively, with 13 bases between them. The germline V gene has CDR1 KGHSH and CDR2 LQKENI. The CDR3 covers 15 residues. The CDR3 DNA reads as TGTGCCAGCTCACCACCGGGCCCCGGAGGTGAGACCCAGTACTTC. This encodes CASSPPGPGGETQYF.